The 11 T cell receptor beta chains presented below share a single source sample, sequenced in a study of blood T cell repertoires in COVID-19. Profiling relied on immunoSEQ multiplex PCR, and the TCRdb table lists in-frame clones only, not all of them. The sample consists of roughly 320,000 clones, 85% to 90% of them appearing once. Sequencing used PBMCs or T cells enriched from blood (not recorded which). These receptors were collected from a man younger than 40 who had recovered from COVID-19.

The chain uses TRBV7-8 and TRBJ1-4, with 8 bases that match TRBD1. The CDR3 has 13 residues. Losses at the gene ends were 5 bases for V and 10 bases for J; bases not matched to a gene: 6. Germline CDR1 and CDR2: SGHVS and FQNEAQ. In DNA form, the CDR3 reads TGTGCCAGCAGCCCAGGGGGCTTTGGAAAACTGTTTTTT. Translation gives CASSPGGFGKLFF.

The chain uses TRBV29-1 and TRBJ1-4, with a tentative D call TRBD1 (5 bases). The CDR3 has 13 amino acids. V was trimmed by 2 bases and J by 5 bases, leaving 9 bases between them. Germline V CDR1 and CDR2: SQVTM, ANQGSEA. The CDR3 spells CSVEWGENEKLFF. The CDR3 DNA reads as TGCAGCGTTGAATGGGGGGAGAATGAAAAACTGTTTTTT.

The chain is built from TRBV24-1 and TRBJ2-7, with 11 nucleotides matching TRBD1. Germline V CDR1 and CDR2: KGHDR, SFDVKD. The CDR3 sequence is 16 residues long. Trimming cost V 4 bases and J 5 bases; bases outside gene matches: 9. The DNA of the CDR3 is TGTGCCACCAGTGACCCTGGGGACAGGGGGTTCAACGAGCAGTACTTC. Translation gives CATSDPGDRGFNEQYF.

This clone was seen only a few times. The rearrangement uses TRBV5-6 and TRBJ2-7; the match to TRBD2 covers 9 bases. The length of the CDR3 is 15 residues. Per germline, CDR1 SGHDT and CDR2 YYEEEE. The V and J ends lost 1 base and 2 bases, in that order; junction bases with no gene match: 4. CDR3 DNA: TGTGCCAGCAGCTTGTTAGGGACTAGCACCTACGAGCAGTACTTC. It is translated as CASSLLGTSTYEQYF.

This sequence joins TRBV5-6 and TRBJ2-1, with D maybe TRBD1 (5 bases). There are 15 residues in the CDR3. The ends were cut back, 2 bases at V and 9 bases at J, with 18 bases in the middle. Germline assignment: CDR1 SGHDT and CDR2 YYEEEE. CDR3 residues: CASSFLGREVGEQFF. In DNA form, the CDR3 reads TGTGCCAGCAGCTTTTTGGGCAGGGAAGTTGGTGAGCAGTTCTTC.

In DNA form, the CDR3 reads TGTGCCAGCAGCCAAGGAATAGTGAACACTGAAGCTTTCTTT. Protein sequence: CASSQGIVNTEAFF. The rearrangement joins TRBV3-1 (or the pseudogene TRBV3-2) to TRBJ1-1; no clear D. V was shortened by 1 base and J by 0 bases, with 6 bases between the two germline ends. Germline loops: CDR1 LGHDT, CDR2 YNNKEL (reference sequence). The CDR3 contains 14 residues.

The chain couples TRBV19 to TRBJ2-4, with a weak D call TRBD1 (6 bases). CDR3 size: 18 residues. V lost 4 bases and J lost 3, with 22 bases in between. Germline values: CDR1 LNHDA, CDR2 SQIVND (reference sequence). The CDR3, as DNA: TGTGCCAGTAGTACGCCATGGGGACAAGACACCCACAAAAACATTCAGTACTTC. Protein: CASSTPWGQDTHKNIQYF.

The rearrangement links TRBV25-1 to TRBJ1-4; possibly TRBD1 for D (6 bases). Trimming took 7 bases from V and 4 from J, leaving 13 bases between them. The CDR3 contains 14 residues. The V gene's germline CDR1 is MGHDK and CDR2 SYGVNS. This CDR3 reads CASMADRSNEKLFF. DNA of the CDR3: TGTGCCAGCATGGCAGACAGGAGTAATGAAAAACTGTTTTTT.

This chain links TRBV30 with TRBJ1-1; D uncertain. CDR3 length: 14 residues. The V gene lost 0 bases and the J gene lost 5 bases, with 13 bases spanning the gap. Germline V gene data show CDR1 as GTSNPN and CDR2 as SVGIG (reference sequence). The CDR3: CAWSVVERETEAFF. CDR3 coding DNA: TGTGCCTGGAGTGTAGTGGAAAGGGAGACTGAAGCTTTCTTT.

The rearrangement joins TRBV5-8 to TRBJ2-7, with D perhaps TRBD1 (5 bases). With 6 bases removed from V and 0 bases from J, the gap between germline ends came to 19 bases. Germline values: CDR1 SGHTS, CDR2 YDEGEE. The CDR3 length is 16 residues. The CDR3 sequence: CASTPGRTPRSYEQYF. CDR3 sequence (DNA): TGTGCCAGCACCCCGGGCCGGACACCTCGCTCCTACGAGCAGTACTTC.

This chain links TRBV11-3 with TRBJ2-7; the match to TRBD1 covers 9 bases. The CDR3 has 16 residues. Germline V gene lookup returns CDR1 SGHNT and CDR2 YENEEA. Losses at the gene ends were 1 base for V and 3 bases for J; bases not matched to a gene: 7. As DNA, the CDR3 is TGTGCCAGCAGCTTAGGGGCCGGGACAGGGCTCTACGAGCAGTACTTC. This gives the protein CASSLGAGTGLYEQYF.